The present entry profiles one T cell receptor (beta chain) with its context. Profiles of TCR beta VDJ and CDR3 were generated from a genomic DNA template. TCRdb re-derived calls from the reads in MiXCR, one entry per CDR3 protein. The sample holds 250,000 to 350,000 distinct CDR3 sequences, 55% to 60% seen once. The sample is drawn from a study of CD8+CD57+ T cells in acquired aplastic anemia. Study details: Isolated CD4+ and CD8+ cells, once sorted, yielded DNA averaging roughly 3.2 ug.

V was trimmed by 0 bases and J by 0 bases, leaving 5 bases between them. Germline values: CDR1 DFQATT, CDR2 SNEGSKA (reference sequence). The CDR3 has 14 amino acids. Sequencing input: sorted CD4+, CD8+, or CD8+CD57+ T cells (not recorded which) from PBMCs. The TCR originated in a human donor with severe aplastic anemia or a healthy control (not recorded which). The V call is TRBV20-1, the J call TRBJ2-2; weak D call: TRBD2 (5 bases). The CDR3 nucleotides read TGCAGTGCTAGAGACGGGGCGAACACCGGGGAGCTGTTTTTT. Translating it yields CSARDGANTGELFF.